This paragraph reports one TCR beta chain. Treatment meaning: approximately 18 received Ad26.COV2.S at low or high dose, single or two shots; five or six received placebo; per-sample allocation not given. Sample collection was performed on day 63 after the first vaccine or placebo injection. This specimen comes from a study of Ad26.COV2.S vaccination and SARS-CoV-2 variants. Sequencing used immunoSEQ multiplex PCR; TCRdb keeps in-frame clones, though not all of them. Among around 400,000 clones listed, about 88% were seen once. The CDR3 consists of 15 residues. Germline trimming cut 1 base from V and 8 bases from J; bases unmatched to any gene: 4. Per germline, CDR1 SGHRS and CDR2 YFSETQ.

The chain is built from TRBV5-1 and TRBJ2-1; 12 bases agree with TRBD2. This specimen was peripheral blood, taken in a trial of Ad26.COV2.S vaccine versus placebo. This receptor was taken from a person aged 18 to 65 who received the Ad26.COV2.S COVID-19 vaccine or a placebo. The CDR3 coding sequence is TGCGCCAGCAGCTTGCGGTCTAGCGGGAGGGATGAGCAGTTCTTC. Translated, it gives CASSLRSSGRDEQFF.